A selection of T cell receptor beta chains follows, all from one sample in a study of blood T cell repertoires in COVID-19. Here immunoSEQ multiplex PCR was the method, and the copy in TCRdb shows in-frame clones only, minus some. The sample holds hundreds of thousands of clones; roughly 89% are singletons and the top ten take about 9.8%. Sequences were obtained from PBMCs or T cells enriched from blood (not recorded which). The source of these receptors is a woman between 18 and 30 years old who had recovered from COVID-19. CDR3s include the opening cysteine and the closing phenylalanine or tryptophan. The order of the fields is clone size, V gene, J gene, D gene, CDR3 DNA, CDR3 protein. A D gene is named only where the DNA matches it firmly. Some rows have no size entry. The others give once, few or many, or a class for an expanded clone.

clone_size: -; v_call: TRBV27; j_call: TRBJ1-5; d_call: TRBD1; cdr3_nt: TGTGCCAGCCGACAAGGGGGCACCAAAAATCAGCCCCAGCATTTT; cdr3_aa: CASRQGGTKNQPQHF
clone_size: -; v_call: TRBV4-1; j_call: TRBJ1-1; d_call: -; cdr3_nt: TGCGCCAGCAGCCGAGGGCTATTCGGCACTGAAGCTTTCTTT; cdr3_aa: CASSRGLFGTEAFF
clone_size: -; v_call: TRBV20-1; j_call: TRBJ1-2; d_call: -; cdr3_nt: TGCAGTGCTAGGTTAGATTATGGCTACACCTTC; cdr3_aa: CSARLDYGYTF
clone_size: -; v_call: TRBV27; j_call: TRBJ1-2; d_call: -; cdr3_nt: TGTGCCAGCAGTATGAGGAGGACTAACTATGGCTACACCTTC; cdr3_aa: CASSMRRTNYGYTF
clone_size: -; v_call: TRBV4-2; j_call: TRBJ1-6; d_call: TRBD1; cdr3_nt: TGTGCCAGCAGCCAGCATCGGGCAGGGGGCAATTCACCCCTCCACTTT; cdr3_aa: CASSQHRAGGNSPLHF
clone_size: many; v_call: TRBV19; j_call: TRBJ2-5; d_call: -; cdr3_nt: TGTGCCAGTAGTATGACAGTTGAAGAGACCCAGTACTTC; cdr3_aa: CASSMTVEETQYF
clone_size: -; v_call: TRBV5-8; j_call: TRBJ1-1; d_call: -; cdr3_nt: TGTGCCAGCAGCCTACCCGGACACACAAGCAACACTGAAGCTTTCTTT; cdr3_aa: CASSLPGHTSNTEAFF
clone_size: -; v_call: TRBV7-9; j_call: TRBJ2-1; d_call: TRBD2; cdr3_nt: TGTGCCAGCAGACCCCCTCTGGTGGGACTACCTACCAATGAGCAGTTCTTC; cdr3_aa: CASRPPLVGLPTNEQFF
clone_size: few; v_call: TRBV2; j_call: TRBJ2-1; d_call: TRBD2; cdr3_nt: TGTGCCAGCAGTGGCGTAGCGGGGCCAACCTACAATGAGCAGTTCTTC; cdr3_aa: CASSGVAGPTYNEQFF
clone_size: once; v_call: TRBV7-3; j_call: TRBJ2-1; d_call: TRBD2; cdr3_nt: TGTGCCAGCAGCTTCCGAGGCGGGGGGCTCGTTGAGCAGTTCTTC; cdr3_aa: CASSFRGGGLVEQFF
clone_size: -; v_call: TRBV15; j_call: TRBJ2-2; d_call: -; cdr3_nt: TGTGCCACCGGGGCCCACGGGGAGCTGTTTTTT; cdr3_aa: CATGAHGELFF
clone_size: -; v_call: TRBV7-6; j_call: TRBJ2-7; d_call: -; cdr3_nt: TGTGCCAGCAGCTTGCATACCCGGGACAACTTCTGGGACGAGCAGTACTTC; cdr3_aa: CASSLHTRDNFWDEQYF
clone_size: -; v_call: TRBV7-6; j_call: TRBJ2-3; d_call: TRBD2; cdr3_nt: TGTGCCAGCAGCCAAGGACTAGCGGGAGGAGATACGCAGTATTTT; cdr3_aa: CASSQGLAGGDTQYF
clone_size: -; v_call: TRBV9; j_call: TRBJ2-2; d_call: -; cdr3_nt: TGTGCCAGCAGCGGGGTAGCAGCCGGGGAGCTGTTTTTT; cdr3_aa: CASSGVAAGELFF
clone_size: -; v_call: TRBV4-3; j_call: TRBJ2-7; d_call: -; cdr3_nt: TGCGCCAGCAGCCAAGATCGGGACAAACGATACGAGCAGTACTTC; cdr3_aa: CASSQDRDKRYEQYF
clone_size: -; v_call: TRBV7-9; j_call: TRBJ1-2; d_call: -; cdr3_nt: TGTGCCAGCAGCTTAGTAACCTTTGGACAGAGCTATGGCTACACCTTC; cdr3_aa: CASSLVTFGQSYGYTF
clone_size: once; v_call: TRBV28; j_call: TRBJ2-7; d_call: -; cdr3_nt: TGTGCCAGCAGTCCATTCCACGAGCAGTACTTC; cdr3_aa: CASSPFHEQYF
clone_size: -; v_call: TRBV11-3; j_call: TRBJ2-1; d_call: TRBD1; cdr3_nt: TGTGCCAGCAGCTTACAGGGACAGGGGGATAATGAGCAGTTCTTC; cdr3_aa: CASSLQGQGDNEQFF
clone_size: -; v_call: TRBV29-1; j_call: TRBJ2-7; d_call: -; cdr3_nt: TGCAGCTGTACCGGGACAAGCTACGAGCAGTACTTC; cdr3_aa: CSCTGTSYEQYF
clone_size: -; v_call: TRBV6-2/TRBV6-3; j_call: TRBJ1-2; d_call: TRBD1; cdr3_nt: TGTGCCAGCAGTTACTCGACAGGGATTGGGTATGGCTACACCTTC; cdr3_aa: CASSYSTGIGYGYTF
clone_size: -; v_call: TRBV4-3; j_call: TRBJ1-2; d_call: TRBD1; cdr3_nt: TGCGCCAGCAGCCAAGAGTCCGGAACCGGGACAGGGGACGGCTACACCTTC; cdr3_aa: CASSQESGTGTGDGYTF
clone_size: -; v_call: TRBV4-3; j_call: TRBJ2-2; d_call: TRBD2; cdr3_nt: TGCGCCAGCAGCCAAGATCAGGTAGCGGGGGACACCGGGGAGCTGTTTTTT; cdr3_aa: CASSQDQVAGDTGELFF
clone_size: -; v_call: TRBV11-2; j_call: TRBJ2-1; d_call: TRBD2; cdr3_nt: TGTGCCAGCAGATCCAGACTAGCGGGCTTGGGTAATGAGCAGTTCTTC; cdr3_aa: CASRSRLAGLGNEQFF
clone_size: -; v_call: TRBV9; j_call: TRBJ1-1; d_call: TRBD1; cdr3_nt: TGTGCCAGCAGCTACCACGACAGGGGATCTGAAGCTTTCTTT; cdr3_aa: CASSYHDRGSEAFF
clone_size: -; v_call: TRBV21-1; j_call: TRBJ2-2; d_call: -; cdr3_nt: TGTGCCAGCGGTAGCCCCTCCGGGGAGCTGTTTTTT; cdr3_aa: CASGSPSGELFF
clone_size: -; v_call: TRBV3-1/TRBV3-2; j_call: TRBJ2-1; d_call: TRBD2; cdr3_nt: TGTGCCAGCAGCCAAACACTAGCGGACGAAAGGCCGTTCTTC; cdr3_aa: CASSQTLADERPFF
clone_size: -; v_call: TRBV12-3/TRBV12-4; j_call: TRBJ2-1; d_call: TRBD1; cdr3_nt: TGTGCCAGCAGGTCGACAGGGTCGTATGAGCAGTTCTTC; cdr3_aa: CASRSTGSYEQFF